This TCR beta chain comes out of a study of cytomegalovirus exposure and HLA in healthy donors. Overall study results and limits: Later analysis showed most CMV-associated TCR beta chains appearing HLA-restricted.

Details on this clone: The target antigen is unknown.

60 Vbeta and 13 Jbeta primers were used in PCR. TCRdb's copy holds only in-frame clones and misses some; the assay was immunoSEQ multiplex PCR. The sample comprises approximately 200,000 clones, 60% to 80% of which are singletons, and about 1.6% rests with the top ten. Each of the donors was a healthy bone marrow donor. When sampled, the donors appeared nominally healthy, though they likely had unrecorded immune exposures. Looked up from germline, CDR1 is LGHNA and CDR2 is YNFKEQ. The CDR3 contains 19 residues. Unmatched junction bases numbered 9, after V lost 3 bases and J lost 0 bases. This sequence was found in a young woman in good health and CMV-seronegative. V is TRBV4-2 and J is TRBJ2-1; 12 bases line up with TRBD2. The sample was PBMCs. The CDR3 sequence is CASSHDLAGGPVSYNEQFF. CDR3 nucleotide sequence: TGTGCCAGCAGCCACGACCTAGCGGGAGGGCCGGTCTCCTACAATGAGCAGTTCTTC.